This T cell receptor beta chain originates from a study of OX40 agonist ivuxolimab in advanced cancers. The wider study: Among those enrolled, mean age was about 60 years (range roughly 23 to 90) and approximately 80% were male. It was permissible to have had prior anti-PD-1, anti-PD-L1 or anti-CTLA-4 therapy, and about 40% had some. Findings and limits, study-wide: The CD4+ and CD8+ T cells in the blood had expanded clonally by week 6 at 0.1 to 3.0 mg/kg. Normalized T-cell clonal expansion was also low in a subset of nonresponders.

Comment on this clone: Its matching antigen is unknown.

The CDR3 has 14 amino acids. The V gene lost 7 bases and the J gene lost 0 bases, with 10 bases spanning the gap. The germline V gene encodes CDR1 LNHDA and CDR2 SQIVND (reference sequence). Produced via immunoSEQ multiplex PCR; TCRdb's table is partial and in-frame only. The table records about 40,000 clones, 86% of them present only once. Material: CD4+ or CD8+ T cells sorted from blood, obtained in a trial of the OX40 agonist ivuxolimab. This clonotype originated in an adult with an advanced solid tumor such as melanoma, head and neck, liver or kidney cancer. The V gene is TRBV19, the J gene TRBJ1-5; D call uncertain. The CDR3 reads CASMVRYSNQPQHF. The CDR3 nucleotides read TGTGCCAGTATGGTGCGGTATAGCAATCAGCCCCAGCATTTT.